This T cell receptor beta chain was retrieved from a study of control samples from healthy donors and cancer patients. Assay used: immunoSEQ multiplex PCR; TCRdb lists only in-frame clones, some missing. The sample has 70,000 to 95,000 clones, around 87% seen once. V dropped 8 bases and J dropped 3 bases, with 5 bases sitting between them. The CDR3 has 10 amino acids. CDR1 SNHLY and CDR2 FYNNEI come from the germline V gene. Sequenced input: blood. The chain couples TRBV2 to TRBJ2-7; D call uncertain. The TCR originated in a man between 45 and 60 years old in good health. CDR3 sequence reads: CASQDYEQYF. The DNA of the CDR3 is TGTGCCAGCCAAGACTACGAGCAGTACTTC.